Presented here are 23 T cell receptor beta chains from one specimen sequenced in a study of blood T cell repertoires in COVID-19. Method: immunoSEQ multiplex PCR; TCRdb's copy keeps in-frame clones and lacks some. The sample records some 57,000 clones, around 90% being singletons. Sample: peripheral blood. The receptors shown here come from a man aged 65-85 years with acute or convalescent COVID-19.

In this sample, this clone turned up once. The chain couples TRBV6-2 or TRBV6-3 to TRBJ2-7, with 9 bases fitting TRBD2. Germline V gene sequence: CDR1 MNHEY, CDR2 SVGEGT. This CDR3 is 14 amino acids long. V lost 2 bases to trimming and J lost 6 bases; unmatched junction nucleotides: 5. In DNA form, the CDR3 reads TGTGCCAGCAGTTACGACCTGCGGGAGGGCGAGCAGTACTTC. It specifies CASSYDLREGEQYF.

The CDR3 reads CASSGFGQSNTGELFF. CDR3 DNA: TGTGCCAGCAGCGGGTTCGGACAGTCGAACACCGGGGAGCTGTTTTTT. V is TRBV7-9 and J is TRBJ2-2; TRBD1 might be the D (6 bases). The CDR3 extends over 16 amino acids. The V end lost 5 bases, the J end lost 0 bases, and 13 bases lay between the germline ends. Germline V gene lookup returns CDR1 SEHNR and CDR2 FQNEAQ (reference sequence).

V is TRBV27 and J is TRBJ1-1, with 9 nucleotides matching TRBD1. Germline loops: CDR1 MNHEY, CDR2 SMNVEV (reference sequence). The length of the CDR3 is 12 residues. Germline trimming cut 7 bases from V and 12 bases from J; bases unmatched to any gene: 9. CDR3 residues: CASTQGQGETFF. For the CDR3, the DNA is TGTGCCAGCACCCAGGGACAGGGCGAGACTTTCTTT.

This clone has a handful of counts. The V call is TRBV5-5, the J call TRBJ1-5; TRBD1 matches at 9 bases. The V gene end was trimmed by 0 bases and the J gene end by 2 bases; junction bases not matched to a gene: 6. Germline V gene data show CDR1 as SGHKS and CDR2 as YYEKEE (reference sequence). The CDR3 spans 17 residues. CDR3 region: CASSLANWDRGNQPQHF. The CDR3 DNA reads as TGTGCCAGCAGCTTGGCCAATTGGGACAGGGGCAATCAGCCCCAGCATTTT. The full variable domain, its missing parts supplied by reference TRBV5-5 and TRBJ1-5, is DAGVTQSPTHLIKTRGQQVTLRCSPISGHKSVSWYQQVLGQGPQFIFQYYEKEERGRGNFPDRFSARQFPNYSSELNVNALLLGDSALYLCASSLANWDRGNQPQHFGDGTRLSIL.

This chain joins TRBV28 and TRBJ2-7, with 7 bases lining up with TRBD1. Germline V gene data show CDR1 as MDHEN and CDR2 as SYDVKM. The CDR3 contains 12 residues. The V gene end was trimmed by 6 bases and the J gene end by 7 bases; junction bases not matched to a gene: 6. CDR3 sequence: CASRAGGEEQYF. For the CDR3, the DNA is TGTGCCAGCAGGGCAGGGGGAGAGGAGCAGTACTTC.

V usage is TRBV5-1 and J usage is TRBJ2-1, with TRBD2 matching over 11 bases. This CDR3 spans 15 amino acids. Trimming at V came to 4 bases and at J to 6 bases, leaving 6 bases not matched to a gene. Germline assignment: CDR1 SGHRS and CDR2 YFSETQ. The CDR3 sequence: CASSMLTSGTNEQFF. Here the CDR3 DNA reads TGCGCCAGCAGCATGCTGACTAGCGGGACCAATGAGCAGTTCTTC.

The chain has TRBV7-6 and TRBJ2-5; D gene unclear. The CDR3 totals 14 residues. V was shortened by 5 bases and J by 5 bases, with 15 bases between the two germline ends. Germline V gene data show CDR1 as SGHVS and CDR2 as FNYEAQ. The CDR3 DNA reads as TGTGCCAGCAGCCCTTCGACGGTGAGGGAGACCCAGTACTTC. Translating it yields CASSPSTVRETQYF.

Only one count was recorded for this clone. V and J are TRBV6-6 and TRBJ2-7, with 8 bases identical to TRBD2. Germline-derived CDR1 and CDR2 are MNHNY and SVGAGI (reference sequence). The CDR3 totals 16 residues. With V trimmed by 7 bases and J by 3 bases, 14 bases remained unmatched. CDR3 in DNA: TGTGCCAGCACCGGAACTAGCGGAACCAAATTCTACGAGCAGTACTTC. It codes for CASTGTSGTKFYEQYF.

The chain has TRBV5-1 and TRBJ1-1; 7 bases fit TRBD1. The germline V gene encodes CDR1 SGHRS and CDR2 YFSETQ. The V segment lost 5 bases and the J segment 0 bases; nucleotides outside the gene matches: 10. CDR3 length: 16 residues. In DNA form, the CDR3 reads TGCGCCAGCAGGCCACAGGGGTATACCATGAACACTGAAGCTTTCTTT. Amino acid sequence: CASRPQGYTMNTEAFF.

V usage is TRBV5-1 and J usage is TRBJ1-4; TRBD1 might be the D (5 bases). Germline lookup yields CDR1 SGHRS and CDR2 YFSETQ. The length of the CDR3 is 16 residues. V lost 1 base and J lost 0, with 10 bases in between. The CDR3, as DNA: TGCGCCAGCAGCTTGCAGGGTCATACAACTAATGAAAAACTGTTTTTT. Protein: CASSLQGHTTNEKLFF. Full variable domain (remainder filled in from reference TRBV5-1 and TRBJ1-4): KAGVTQTPRYLIKTRGQQVTLSCSPISGHRSVSWYQQTPGQGLQFLFEYFSETQRNKGNFPGRFSGRQFSNSRSEMNVSTLELGDSALYLCASSLQGHTTNEKLFFGSGTQLSVL.

The J gene is TRBJ2-7, the V gene TRBV4-1, with 10 bases fitting TRBD2. Germline V gene data show CDR1 as MGHRA and CDR2 as YSYEKL. The junction had 3 bases not matched to a gene; V was cut back by 0 bases and J by 1 base. The length of the CDR3 is 16 residues. CDR3 nucleotides: TGCGCCAGCAGCCAAGATACTAGCGGGATGTCCTACGAGCAGTACTTC. Its translation: CASSQDTSGMSYEQYF.

This chain joins TRBV5-4 and TRBJ2-1; D may be TRBD2 (6 bases). The CDR3 consists of 15 residues. Trimming left V 4 bases short and J 8 bases short, with 19 bases between. In germline, CDR1 is SGHNT, CDR2 YYREEE (reference sequence). CDR3 in DNA: TGTGCCAGCAGCCTGACCGGGACTCCCAGGGATGAGCAGTTCTTC. Translating gives CASSLTGTPRDEQFF. Variable domain in full (rest from reference TRBV5-4 and TRBJ2-1): ETGVTQSPTHLIKTRGQQVTLRCSSQSGHNTVSWYQQALGQGPQFIFQYYREEENGRGNFPPRFSGLQFPNYSSELNVNALELDDSALYLCASSLTGTPRDEQFFGPGTRLTVL.

V usage is TRBV5-6 and J usage is TRBJ1-6, with D maybe TRBD1 (5 bases). The CDR3 has 16 residues. Germline V CDR1 and CDR2: SGHDT, YYEEEE. V lost 5 bases, J lost 8 bases, and 20 bases lay in between. The DNA for the CDR3 is TGTGCCAGCAGGTATGGGGCAGGGAGGTCGGATTCACCCCTCCACTTT. Protein product: CASRYGAGRSDSPLHF.

V usage is TRBV18 and J usage is TRBJ2-3; D not certain. This CDR3 contains 15 residues. Trimming left V 6 bases short and J 0 bases short, with 13 bases between. The germline CDR1 and CDR2 sequences are KGHSH and LQKENI. CDR3 sequence: CASSLTDTSTDTQYF. CDR3 DNA: TGTGCCAGCTCTCTCACAGACACTAGCACAGATACGCAGTATTTT. Full variable domain (outside the CDR3, taken from reference TRBV18 and TRBJ2-3): NAGVMQNPRHLVRRRGQEARLRCSPMKGHSHVYWYRQLPEEGLKFMVYLQKENIIDESGMPKERFSAEFPKEGPSILRIQQVVRGDSAAYFCASSLTDTSTDTQYFGPGTRLTVL.

The CDR3 reads CASSFSTGRVTEAFF. CDR3 coding DNA: TGTGCCAGCAGCTTTTCGACAGGGAGAGTTACTGAAGCTTTCTTT. The rearrangement uses TRBV7-9 and TRBJ1-1; 7 nucleotides align to TRBD1. J gave up 5 bases and V 3 bases, and 9 bases lay outside the gene matches. This CDR3 has 15 residues. Germline CDR1 and CDR2: SEHNR and FQNEAQ (reference sequence). The complete variable domain, with remaining parts taken from reference TRBV7-9 and TRBJ1-1, reads DTGVSQNPRHKITKRGQNVTFRCDPISEHNRLYWYRQTLGQGPEFLTYFQNEAQLEKSRLLSDRFSAERPKGSFSTLEIQRTEQGDSAMYLCASSFSTGRVTEAFFGQGTRLTVV.

The chain combines TRBV2 with TRBJ2-1, with 7 bases that match TRBD2. In germline, CDR1 is SNHLY, CDR2 FYNNEI. The CDR3 sequence is 14 residues long. With 5 bases clipped from V and 12 bases from J, the junction kept 13 bases outside the gene matches. The CDR3 sequence is CASSIAGSVVGQFF. The CDR3 DNA is TGTGCCAGCAGTATAGCGGGTAGCGTCGTCGGGCAGTTCTTC.

The chain couples TRBV7-3 to TRBJ2-2, with D unclear. Deletions cut 0 bases from V and 5 bases from J, with 4 bases between. This CDR3 spans 13 amino acids. Per germline, CDR1 SGHTA and CDR2 FQGTGA. This chain's CDR3 is CASSLTRTGELFF. As DNA, the CDR3 is TGTGCCAGCAGCTTAACGAGGACCGGGGAGCTGTTTTTT. Complete variable domain (other parts from reference TRBV7-3 and TRBJ2-2): GAGVSQTPSNKVTEKGKYVELRCDPISGHTALYWYRQSLGQGPEFLIYFQGTGAADDSGLPNDRFFAVRPEGSVSTLKIQRTERGDSAVYLCASSLTRTGELFFGEGSRLTVL.

V is TRBV19 and J is TRBJ1-5, with D uncertain. In germline, CDR1 is LNHDA, CDR2 SQIVND (reference sequence). Trimming removed 3 bases at V and 0 bases at J, with 12 bases between. This CDR3 has 16 residues. The CDR3 DNA reads TGTGCCAGTAGTATCCATGGACGGGATAGCAATCAGCCCCAGCATTTT. This codes for CASSIHGRDSNQPQHF. The full variable domain, completed using reference TRBV19 and TRBJ1-5, is DGGITQSPKYLFRKEGQNVTLSCEQNLNHDAMYWYRQDPGQGLRLIYYSQIVNDFQKGDIAEGYSVSREKKESFPLTVTSAQKNPTAFYLCASSIHGRDSNQPQHFGDGTRLSIL.

V and J are TRBV19 and TRBJ2-1; D call uncertain. V lost 3 bases and J lost 10, with 10 bases in between. This CDR3 is 12 amino acids long. The germline V gene encodes CDR1 LNHDA and CDR2 SQIVND (reference sequence). CDR3 sequence (DNA): TGTGCCAGTAGTATGGGCCTTGGGGAGCAGTTCTTC. It is translated as CASSMGLGEQFF.

V and J are TRBV11-2 and TRBJ1-1; 7 bases agree with TRBD1. This CDR3 has 15 amino acids. From germline, CDR1 is SGHAT and CDR2 FQNNGV. V lost 8 bases and J lost 5; bases outside the gene matches: 14. CDR3 nucleotides: TGTGCCAGCCGTCTCGACAGGGTCCTAGGAACTGAAGCTTTCTTT. It translates to CASRLDRVLGTEAFF.

The chain uses TRBV12-3 or TRBV12-4 and TRBJ1-1; D is possibly TRBD1 (5 bases). This CDR3 spans 13 amino acids. Deletions cut 7 bases from V and 1 base from J, with 10 bases between. The DNA of the CDR3 is TGTGCCAGCATTCCAGGACAGAACACTGAAGCTTTCTTT. It encodes CASIPGQNTEAFF.

A single count supports this clone. The chain employs TRBV6-5 and TRBJ1-2, with D perhaps matching TRBD1 (6 bases). Trimming removed 7 bases from V and 6 bases from J, with 21 bases in between. The CDR3 contains 15 residues. In germline, CDR1 is MNHEY, CDR2 SVGAGI. The CDR3 nucleotides read TGTGCCAGCACCCGAACCAGGACGGGGGGCGATGGCTACACCTTC. It encodes CASTRTRTGGDGYTF.

The rearrangement links TRBV4-1 to TRBJ2-4; 14 bases agree with TRBD2. This CDR3 spans 16 amino acids. Losses at the gene ends were 1 base for V and 8 bases for J; bases not matched to a gene: 4. CDR1 and CDR2 from the germline V gene are MGHRA and YSYEKL. DNA for the CDR3: TGCGCCAGCAGCCAAGGGGGACTAGCGGGAGTGGACATTCAGTACTTC. This gives the protein CASSQGGLAGVDIQYF.